These 24 T cell receptor beta chains came from one sample sequenced in a study of blood T cell repertoires in COVID-19. Measured with immunoSEQ multiplex PCR; TCRdb has only the in-frame clones, and not every one. The sample holds 200,000 to 250,000 clones, roughly 89% seen once. Material for sequencing was PBMCs or T cells enriched from blood (not recorded which). The receptor set was obtained from a woman between 40 and 50 years old with acute COVID-19.

The rearrangement uses TRBV6-2 or TRBV6-3 and TRBJ2-5; TRBD2 matches at 9 bases. With V trimmed by 4 bases and J by 5 bases, 8 bases remained unmatched. Germline V CDR1 and CDR2: MNHEY, SVGEGT. The CDR3 contains 15 residues. CDR3 coding DNA: TGTGCCAGCAGTTCCCCGACTAGCGGTGGGGAGACCCAGTACTTC. It specifies CASSSPTSGGETQYF.

This rearrangement joins TRBV5-1 to TRBJ2-7; D is possibly TRBD1 (5 bases). Deletions cut 0 bases from V and 6 bases from J, with 13 bases between. The CDR3 contains 14 residues. Germline assignment: CDR1 SGHRS and CDR2 YFSETQ. The CDR3 is CASSLDPRVGEQYV. The CDR3 coding sequence is TGCGCCAGCAGCTTGGATCCCAGGGTTGGCGAGCAGTACGTC.

This clone was found a few times. V usage is TRBV3-1 (or the pseudogene TRBV3-2) and J usage is TRBJ1-2, with TRBD1 matching 7 bases. CDR3 length: 15 amino acids. J was trimmed by 0 bases and V by 1 base; bases with no gene match: 2. Germline V lookup: CDR1 LGHDT, CDR2 YNNKEL (reference sequence). The chain's CDR3 is CASSQGGTANYGYTF. The CDR3 region has the DNA TGTGCCAGCAGCCAAGGAGGGACAGCTAACTATGGCTACACCTTC.

V and J are TRBV25-1 and TRBJ2-2; the D is unclear. The CDR3 is 13 amino acids. V was clipped by 5 bases and J by 0 bases, with 4 bases between them. Per germline, CDR1 MGHDK and CDR2 SYGVNS. DNA of the CDR3: TGTGCCAGCAGTCCTGCGAACACCGGGGAGCTGTTTTTT. It translates to CASSPANTGELFF.

The rearrangement uses TRBV5-4 and TRBJ1-1, with D tentatively TRBD1 (5 bases). The CDR3 is 12 residues long. Germline V gene sequence: CDR1 SGHNT, CDR2 YYREEE (reference sequence). Trimming took off 0 bases at V and 10 bases at J, with 10 bases between the two ends. CDR3 region: CASSLEVGAAFF. The CDR3 DNA reads as TGTGCCAGCAGCTTGGAAGTAGGGGCAGCTTTCTTT.

The chain has TRBV9 and TRBJ1-4; D possibly corresponds to TRBD1 (5 bases). The V gene lost 3 bases and the J gene lost 8 bases, with 17 bases spanning the gap. Germline V gene lookup returns CDR1 SGDLS and CDR2 YYNGEE. This CDR3 is 15 amino acids long. CDR3 in amino acids: CASSAVGERGEKLFF. The CDR3 DNA sequence: TGTGCCAGCAGCGCAGTTGGGGAACGGGGGGAAAAACTGTTTTTT. Full variable domain (outside the CDR3, taken from reference TRBV9 and TRBJ1-4): DSGVTQTPKHLITATGQRVTLRCSPRSGDLSVYWYQQSLDQGLQFLIQYYNGEERAKGNILERFSAQQFPDLHSELNLSSLELGDSALYFCASSAVGERGEKLFFGSGTQLSVL.

The J gene is TRBJ1-1, the V gene TRBV19, with D possibly matching TRBD1 (5 bases). The V and J ends lost 6 bases and 1 base respectively, with 12 bases between them. The CDR3 contains 14 residues. Germline-derived CDR1 and CDR2 are LNHDA and SQIVND (reference sequence). CDR3 nucleotides: TGTGCCAGTAGAATCTCGGGGGGGAACACTGAAGCTTTCTTT. It yields the protein CASRISGGNTEAFF.

For the CDR3, the DNA is TGCAGCGTTGTTACTGGGACAGCGTCTTACGAGCAGTACTTC. It specifies CSVVTGTASYEQYF. The V gene is TRBV29-1, the J gene TRBJ2-7, with 7 bases lining up with TRBD1. CDR3 length equals 14 residues. With V trimmed by 4 bases and J by 4 bases, 10 bases remained unmatched. Germline CDR1 is SQVTM and CDR2 is ANQGSEA.

The chain carries TRBV7-3 and TRBJ2-1; 7 nucleotides align to TRBD1. This CDR3 spans 13 amino acids. V trimming: 5 bases; J trimming: 9 bases; junction bases outside the gene matches: 7. Germline V CDR1 and CDR2: SGHTA, FQGTGA. DNA for the CDR3: TGTGCCAGCAGCCGGCACGGGACAGCTGAGCAGTTCTTC. Translated, it gives CASSRHGTAEQFF.

CDR3 nucleotides: TGTGCCAGCAAAAACGACAGGGCGTTTAACTATGGCTACACCTTC. Translation gives CASKNDRAFNYGYTF. V gene TRBV6-5 combines with J gene TRBJ1-2; TRBD1 agrees at 7 bases. CDR3 size: 15 residues. The V segment lost 7 bases and the J segment 1 base; nucleotides outside the gene matches: 9. Germline V gives CDR1 MNHEY, CDR2 SVGAGI.

This chain uses TRBV3-1 (or the pseudogene TRBV3-2) with TRBJ1-2; 8 bases align to TRBD1. CDR3 length: 12 residues. The germline V gene has CDR1 LGHDT and CDR2 YNNKEL (reference sequence). Losses at the gene ends were 4 bases for V and 7 bases for J; bases not matched to a gene: 2. This chain's CDR3 is CASSPTGGGYTF. In DNA form, the CDR3 reads TGTGCCAGCAGCCCTACAGGGGGTGGCTACACCTTC.

The chain carries TRBV29-1 and TRBJ1-2; TRBD1 might be the D (5 bases). The CDR3 contains 12 residues. Trimming stripped 3 bases from V and 5 bases from J, with 10 bases between. Looked up from germline, CDR1 is SQVTM and CDR2 is ANQGSEA. The CDR3 DNA reads TGCAGCGTTGAGTTCCAGGGTTATGGCTACACCTTC. It translates to CSVEFQGYGYTF.

There are a few counts of this clone. This same CDR3 is encoded by further DNA sequences in the sample. The gene calls are TRBV27 and TRBJ2-5, with D maybe TRBD2 (6 bases). The CDR3 spans 14 residues. The germline V and J ends were trimmed by 6 bases and 5 bases, with 16 bases remaining between them. The germline CDR1 and CDR2 sequences are MNHEY and SMNVEV (reference sequence). The DNA of the CDR3 is TGTGCCAGCAGCAATAGGGGAGGTCAGGAGACCCAGTACTTC. Its protein product is CASSNRGGQETQYF.

This clone was counted once. V usage is TRBV5-1 and J usage is TRBJ1-1, with TRBD1 matching 9 bases. Per germline, CDR1 SGHRS and CDR2 YFSETQ. V gave up 4 bases and J gave up 5 bases; unmatched junction bases: 9. CDR3 length equals 15 residues. Here the CDR3 DNA reads TGCGCCAGCAGCGGACCCGGGACAGGGCAAACTGAAGCTTTCTTT. This translates into CASSGPGTGQTEAFF.

This sequence joins TRBV7-2 and TRBJ1-3; no reliable D call. CDR3 length: 16 residues. Germline V gene sequence: CDR1 SGHTA, CDR2 FQGNSA. Trimming shortened V by 2 bases and J by 0 bases, and 11 bases separated the two germline ends. Here the CDR3 DNA reads TGTGCCAGCAGCTTACTAGGCAGAGCCTCTGGAAACACCATATATTTT. Translation: CASSLLGRASGNTIYF.

The chain carries TRBV12-5 and TRBJ1-1; 8 bases are a match to TRBD1. The J segment lost 4 bases and the V segment lost 2 bases, leaving 6 bases of the junction unmatched. This CDR3 has 15 residues. CDR1 LGHNT and CDR2 FRNRAP come from the germline V gene. The CDR3 sequence is CASGLSGGAVTEAFF. The CDR3 DNA is TGTGCTAGTGGTTTGTCAGGGGGCGCGGTCACTGAAGCTTTCTTT.

The V call is TRBV5-6, the J call TRBJ2-7, with TRBD2 as a possible D gene (5 bases). Trimming took off 5 bases at V and 3 bases at J, with 12 bases between the two ends. Germline V lookup: CDR1 SGHDT, CDR2 YYEEEE. The CDR3 has 13 residues. The CDR3 region is CASSWVGGYEQYF. The CDR3, as DNA: TGTGCCAGCAGTTGGGTAGGAGGCTACGAGCAGTACTTC.

The CDR3 sequence is CASSIEGARGYTF. CDR3 DNA: TGTGCCAGTAGTATAGAGGGGGCTCGCGGCTACACCTTC. This rearrangement joins TRBV19 to TRBJ1-2; a possible D gene is TRBD1 (6 bases). Trimming took 0 bases from V and 8 from J, leaving 10 bases between them. In germline, CDR1 is LNHDA, CDR2 SQIVND (reference sequence). CDR3 length: 13 amino acids.

The J gene is TRBJ2-2, the V gene TRBV5-4, with 9 bases fitting TRBD1. This CDR3 has 17 amino acids. The junction had 9 bases not matched to a gene; V was cut back by 0 bases and J by 6 bases. Germline V gene sequence: CDR1 SGHNT, CDR2 YYREEE (reference sequence). The CDR3 DNA is TGTGCCAGCAGCTTGGCTCCGGGACAGGGTAGTGCCGGGGAGCTGTTTTTT. Protein: CASSLAPGQGSAGELFF.

V is TRBV27 and J is TRBJ2-3, with D possibly being TRBD1 (6 bases). The germline V and J ends were trimmed by 6 bases and 0 bases, with 22 bases remaining between them. Germline V gives CDR1 MNHEY, CDR2 SMNVEV (reference sequence). The CDR3 spans 18 residues. Here the CDR3 DNA reads TGTGCCAGCAGGGAAGACCCCAGGGGCCGGAGGAGCACAGATACGCAGTATTTT. Amino acid sequence: CASREDPRGRRSTDTQYF.

This chain links TRBV27 with TRBJ1-1; 8 bases agree with TRBD1. V was pared by 5 bases and J by 5 bases, with 7 bases of the junction left unmatched. Per germline, CDR1 MNHEY and CDR2 SMNVEV (reference sequence). CDR3 size: 14 residues. The CDR3 nucleotides are TGTGCCAGCAGTCAGGACAGGGAAGGGACTGAAGCTTTCTTT. Amino acid sequence: CASSQDREGTEAFF.

Regarding this clone: Other DNA sequences in the same sample also yield this CDR3. The chain combines TRBV27 with TRBJ1-1; D gene uncertain. Trimming removed 3 bases from V and 2 bases from J, with 7 bases in between. CDR3 size: 13 residues. The germline CDR1 and CDR2 sequences are MNHEY and SMNVEV (reference sequence). The CDR3 nucleotides read TGTGCCAGCAGTTTTTCGGGTAACACTGAAGCTTTCTTT. It specifies CASSFSGNTEAFF.

This clone was recorded a few times. V is TRBV2 and J is TRBJ1-2, with 9 bases matching TRBD1. Trimming took 6 bases from V and 6 from J; bases not matched to a gene: 5. CDR3 length equals 13 residues. CDR1 is SNHLY and CDR2 is FYNNEI in the germline V gene. CDR3 in amino acids: CASSERQGDGYTF. Here the CDR3 DNA reads TGTGCCAGCAGCGAACGACAGGGGGATGGCTACACCTTC. The whole variable domain, remainder taken from reference TRBV2 and TRBJ1-2, is EPEVTQTPSHQVTQMGQEVILRCVPISNHLYFYWYRQILGQKVEFLVSFYNNEISEKSEIFDDQFSVERPDGSNFTLKIRSTKLEDSAMYFCASSERQGDGYTFGSGTRLTVV.

The chain uses TRBV6-5 and TRBJ1-1, with 9 bases fitting TRBD1. CDR3 length: 15 residues. V shed 3 bases and J 5 bases; nucleotides not matched to a gene: 7. CDR1 and CDR2 (germline): MNHEY, SVGAGI. The CDR3 protein is CASSYPDRGSTEAFF. The CDR3 DNA reads TGTGCCAGCAGTTATCCCGACAGGGGGAGTACTGAAGCTTTCTTT.